The 17 T cell receptor beta chains reported below all come from one sample, sequenced in a study of blood T cell repertoires in COVID-19. Some clones are missing from TCRdb's copy, which holds only in-frame ones; the method was immunoSEQ multiplex PCR. The table records 180,000 or so clones, over 75% of them present only once. Sequenced material: PBMCs or T cells enriched from blood (not recorded which). The origin of the receptors is a man between 45 and 60 years old who had recovered from COVID-19.

The gene calls are TRBV5-8 and TRBJ2-3; no firm D call. Trimming removed 3 bases from V and 6 bases from J, with 11 bases in between. This CDR3 is built from 13 residues. The germline gives CDR1 SGHTS, CDR2 YDEGEE. The CDR3 nucleotides are TGTGCCAGCAGCTCGAGGTGGTGGGATACGCAGTATTTT. Its protein is CASSSRWWDTQYF.

The chain couples TRBV5-1 to TRBJ1-4; D possibly corresponds to TRBD1 (6 bases). Per germline, CDR1 SGHRS and CDR2 YFSETQ. Trimming cost V 4 bases and J 3 bases, with 13 bases left between them. This CDR3 is 15 amino acids long. The CDR3: CASSLEDSSNEKLFF. The CDR3 nucleotides are TGCGCCAGCAGCCTAGAGGACAGTTCTAATGAAAAACTGTTTTTT.

CDR3 sequence reads: CASSPRPQGNTGELFF. The CDR3 DNA follows: TGTGCCAGCAGCCCCCGCCCCCAGGGGAACACCGGGGAGCTGTTTTTT. The J gene is TRBJ2-2, the V gene TRBV9; D perhaps matches TRBD1 (5 bases). This CDR3 is 16 amino acids long. Trimming stripped 4 bases from V and 1 base from J, with 14 bases between. Germline-derived CDR1 and CDR2 are SGDLS and YYNGEE.

The chain employs TRBV6-5 and TRBJ2-5, with D unresolved. Germline CDR1 reads MNHEY; CDR2 reads SVGAGI. V was pared by 2 bases and J by 5 bases, with 9 bases between. The CDR3 runs 13 residues. In DNA form, the CDR3 reads TGTGCCAGCAGTTACGGCCCAAGTGAGACCCAGTACTTC. Translated: CASSYGPSETQYF.

This sequence joins TRBV25-1 and TRBJ1-4, with a possible D match to TRBD1 (6 bases). Per the germline V gene, CDR1 is MGHDK and CDR2 is SYGVNS. V lost 8 bases, J lost 8 bases, and 30 bases lay in between. The CDR3 consists of 18 residues. The CDR3 protein is CASPPRKKHRVKGEKLFF. The CDR3 DNA follows: TGTGCCAGCCCCCCAAGAAAAAAACACAGGGTAAAGGGGGAAAAACTGTTTTTT.

The rearrangement joins TRBV7-9 to TRBJ1-1; D gene uncertain. The CDR3 sequence is 12 residues long. Germline V CDR1 and CDR2: SEHNR, FQNEAQ (reference sequence). The V end was cut by 2 bases, the J end by 9 bases, with 10 bases between. CDR3 in DNA: TGTGCCAGCAGCTTAACAGACGGAAAAGCTTTCTTT. This codes for CASSLTDGKAFF.

This CDR3 reads CASSNEVWETQYF. DNA of the CDR3: TGTGCCAGCAGCAACGAGGTTTGGGAGACCCAGTACTTC. This sequence joins TRBV3-1 (or the pseudogene TRBV3-2) and TRBJ2-5; the D is unclear. Germline assignment: CDR1 LGHDT and CDR2 YNNKEL (reference sequence). This CDR3 is 13 amino acids long. The V and J ends lost 5 bases and 5 bases respectively, with 12 bases between them.

This clone was observed a handful of times. The chain combines TRBV7-3 with TRBJ2-2; TRBD1 is a possible D gene (5 bases). CDR1 is SGHTA, CDR2 FQGTGA, per germline. The V gene lost 2 bases and the J gene lost 3 bases, with 13 bases spanning the gap. This CDR3 contains 16 residues. CDR3 in DNA: TGTGCCAGCAGCTTATACGCAGGGATGGACACCGGGGAGCTGTTTTTT. Amino acid sequence: CASSLYAGMDTGELFF. The variable domain in full, with the rest retrieved from reference TRBV7-3 and TRBJ2-2, is GAGVSQTPSNKVTEKGKYVELRCDPISGHTALYWYRQSLGQGPEFLIYFQGTGAADDSGLPNDRFFAVRPEGSVSTLKIQRTERGDSAVYLCASSLYAGMDTGELFFGEGSRLTVL.

V and J are TRBV10-2 and TRBJ1-2; TRBD1 might be the D (5 bases). V lost 6 bases, J lost 0 bases, and 11 bases lay in between. This CDR3 region has 14 residues. In germline, CDR1 is WSHSY, CDR2 SAAADI. As DNA, the CDR3 is TGCGCCAGCAGAATGGGGCTCCCTAACTATGGCTACACCTTC. It translates to CASRMGLPNYGYTF.

This clone was recorded once. CDR3 residues: CASSLAGPPNEQFF. CDR3 sequence (DNA): TGTGCCAGCTCACTAGCGGGACCCCCCAATGAGCAGTTCTTC. This chain uses TRBV9 with TRBJ2-1; 10 bases align to TRBD2. Germline V gene lookup returns CDR1 SGDLS and CDR2 YYNGEE. V shed 7 bases, J shed 6 bases, and the junction held 7 bases outside the gene matches. The CDR3 has 14 amino acids.

The V gene is TRBV24-1, the J gene TRBJ2-5; maybe TRBD2 (5 bases). The germline gives CDR1 KGHDR, CDR2 SFDVKD. There are 15 residues in the CDR3. The V end was cut by 0 bases, the J end by 5 bases, with 12 bases between. The CDR3 sequence: CATSDLARDSETQYF. The CDR3, as DNA: TGTGCCACCAGTGATTTGGCCCGGGATTCGGAGACCCAGTACTTC.

The chain's CDR3 is CASSSPGGGVKGQPQHF. The DNA of the CDR3 is TGTGCCAGCAGTTCGCCAGGCGGGGGCGTAAAGGGTCAGCCCCAGCATTTT. This chain links TRBV28 with TRBJ1-5, with D perhaps matching TRBD1 (6 bases). The CDR3 contains 17 residues. The germline V and J ends were trimmed by 4 bases and 6 bases, with 22 bases remaining between them. CDR1 and CDR2 (germline): MDHEN, SYDVKM.

The J gene is TRBJ1-4, the V gene TRBV9; maybe TRBD1 (5 bases). Germline CDR1 is SGDLS and CDR2 is YYNGEE. The CDR3 length is 16 residues. V dropped 4 bases and J dropped 2 bases, with 15 bases sitting between them. The CDR3 here is CASSLEAGGTNEKLFF. For the CDR3, the DNA is TGTGCCAGCAGCTTAGAGGCGGGGGGGACTAATGAAAAACTGTTTTTT.

The V call is TRBV7-9, the J call TRBJ1-4; D is undetermined. Germline V gene sequence: CDR1 SEHNR, CDR2 FQNEAQ (reference sequence). The length of the CDR3 is 11 residues. V was cut by 10 bases and J by 8 bases, with 11 bases left in between. The CDR3 loop reads CATESREKLFF. In DNA, the CDR3 is TGTGCCACCGAAAGCCGGGAAAAACTGTTTTTT. The complete variable domain, with remaining parts taken from reference TRBV7-9 and TRBJ1-4, reads DTGVSQNPRHKITKRGQNVTFRCDPISEHNRLYWYRQTLGQGPEFLTYFQNEAQLEKSRLLSDRFSAERPKGSFSTLEIQRTEQGDSAMYLCATESREKLFFGSGTQLSVL.

This clone appeared a few times. This chain connects TRBV5-1 to TRBJ1-5; D is uncertain. From germline, CDR1 is SGHRS and CDR2 YFSETQ. The CDR3 consists of 15 residues. The V end lost 0 bases, the J end lost 9 bases, and 16 bases lay between the germline ends. The CDR3 DNA reads TGCGCCAGCAGCTTGGAAGGAGCGAGCTTCGGGCCCCAGCATTTT. Its protein product is CASSLEGASFGPQHF.

This rearrangement joins TRBV6-5 to TRBJ1-4; TRBD1 matches at 7 bases. The J segment lost 5 bases and the V segment lost 7 bases, leaving 7 bases of the junction unmatched. Germline loops: CDR1 MNHEY, CDR2 SVGAGI. There are 14 residues in the CDR3. The CDR3 nucleotides are TGTGCCAGCACCACCGGGACAGTGAATGAAAAACTGTTTTTT. It is translated as CASTTGTVNEKLFF.

This clone was recorded only once. The chain couples TRBV6-5 to TRBJ1-3; D gene uncertain. Looked up from germline, CDR1 is MNHEY and CDR2 is SVGAGI. V was trimmed by 0 bases and J by 1 base, leaving 10 bases between them. This CDR3 is built from 16 residues. CDR3 sequence (DNA): TGTGCCAGCAGTTACTCGGCAGGTCCGTCTGGAAACACCATATATTTT. It encodes CASSYSAGPSGNTIYF.